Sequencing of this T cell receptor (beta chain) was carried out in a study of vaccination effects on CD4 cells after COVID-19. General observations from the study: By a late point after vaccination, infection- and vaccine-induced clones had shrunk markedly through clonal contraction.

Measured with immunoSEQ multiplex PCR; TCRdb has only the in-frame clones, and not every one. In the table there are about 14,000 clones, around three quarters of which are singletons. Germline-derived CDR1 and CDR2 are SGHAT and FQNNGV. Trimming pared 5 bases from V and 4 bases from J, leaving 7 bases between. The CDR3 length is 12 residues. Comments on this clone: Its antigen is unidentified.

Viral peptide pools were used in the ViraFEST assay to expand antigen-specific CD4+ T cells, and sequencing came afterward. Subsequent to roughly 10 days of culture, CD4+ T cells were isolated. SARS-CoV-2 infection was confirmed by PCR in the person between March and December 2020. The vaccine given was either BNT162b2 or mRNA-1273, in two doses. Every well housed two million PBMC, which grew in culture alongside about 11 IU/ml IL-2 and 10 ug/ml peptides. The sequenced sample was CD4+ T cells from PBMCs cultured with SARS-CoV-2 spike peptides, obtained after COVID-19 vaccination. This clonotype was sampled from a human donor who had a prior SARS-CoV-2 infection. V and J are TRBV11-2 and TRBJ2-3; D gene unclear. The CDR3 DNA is TGTGCCAGCAGCCCCCAGGCAGATACGCAGTATTTT. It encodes CASSPQADTQYF.